These 12 T cell receptor beta chains were sequenced from one sample in a study of cytomegalovirus exposure and HLA in healthy donors. In the PCR, 60 Vbeta and 13 Jbeta primers were used. The data were produced by immunoSEQ multiplex PCR, yet TCRdb's version contains in-frame clones alone and is incomplete. The table lists around 180,000 clones, over 60% of them singletons. The sequencing sample was made of PBMCs. The source of these receptors is a girl between 10 and 17 years old in good health and CMV-seronegative.

As concerns this clone: Other DNA sequences in the same sample also yield this CDR3. CDR3 amino acids: CASSFRQGGGYTF. CDR3 DNA: TGTGCCAGCAGTTTCCGGCAGGGCGGTGGCTACACCTTC. V gene TRBV27 combines with J gene TRBJ1-2; D may be TRBD1 (5 bases). Deletions cut 3 bases from V and 7 bases from J, with 12 bases between. The CDR3 has 13 residues. Germline-derived CDR1 and CDR2 are MNHEY and SMNVEV (reference sequence).

The chain links TRBV7-6 to TRBJ1-1; D perhaps matches TRBD1 (6 bases). The germline V and J ends were trimmed by 1 base and 3 bases, with 15 bases remaining between them. The CDR3 sequence is 16 residues long. Germline assignment: CDR1 SGHVS and CDR2 FNYEAQ. The CDR3 reads CASSLDRGGVDTEAFF. The DNA of the CDR3 is TGTGCCAGCAGCTTAGACCGAGGGGGAGTGGACACTGAAGCTTTCTTT.

The V call is TRBV6-1, the J call TRBJ1-5; 7 bases match TRBD1. Per the germline V gene, CDR1 is MNHNS and CDR2 is SASEGT. CDR3 length equals 16 residues. Losses at the gene ends were 0 bases for V and 6 bases for J; bases not matched to a gene: 8. CDR3 nucleotides: TGTGCCAGCAGTGAAGCGCTAGGGCAGGGGGTTCAGCCCCAGCATTTT. Residues: CASSEALGQGVQPQHF.

V and J are TRBV5-1 and TRBJ1-1, with 7 bases matching TRBD1. Germline assignment: CDR1 SGHRS and CDR2 YFSETQ. CDR3 length equals 15 residues. The ends lost 4 bases at V and 8 bases at J; junction bases unmatched: 14. The CDR3 DNA sequence: TGCGCCAGCAGCCCTCGGGACAGCCGCTACGGGGAAGCTTTCTTT. Its translation: CASSPRDSRYGEAFF.

V and J are TRBV19 and TRBJ1-1; the D gene is possibly TRBD1 (6 bases). Germline V gene lookup returns CDR1 LNHDA and CDR2 SQIVND (reference sequence). Trimming left V 5 bases short and J 7 bases short, with 20 bases between. The CDR3 is 15 amino acids. The CDR3 region is CASSFHRVRLYEAFF. CDR3 in DNA: TGTGCCAGTAGTTTCCACAGGGTCAGGCTTTATGAAGCTTTCTTT.

J is TRBJ2-5 and V is TRBV6-1; 9 bases line up with TRBD2. Germline V gene sequence: CDR1 MNHNS, CDR2 SASEGT. Unmatched junction bases numbered 6, after V lost 9 bases and J lost 4 bases. CDR3 size: 13 residues. In DNA, the CDR3 is TGTGCCAGTCGCACTAGCGGGCGAGAGACCCAGTACTTC. Protein: CASRTSGRETQYF.

The rearrangement links TRBV4-1 to TRBJ1-1, with D possibly matching TRBD1 (6 bases). The length of the CDR3 is 13 residues. With 4 bases removed from V and 7 bases from J, the gap between germline ends came to 13 bases. Per germline, CDR1 MGHRA and CDR2 YSYEKL. Here the CDR3 DNA reads TGCGCCAGCAGCCGCCTTGGGGGCGATGAAGCTTTCTTT. Protein product: CASSRLGGDEAFF.

The gene calls are TRBV5-8 and TRBJ2-5; D might be TRBD1 (6 bases). Trimming shortened V by 4 bases and J by 5 bases, and 15 bases separated the two germline ends. CDR1 SGHTS and CDR2 YDEGEE come from the germline V gene. The CDR3 consists of 14 residues. Here the CDR3 reads CASSRISRGETQYF. CDR3 in DNA: TGTGCCAGCAGCCGGATCTCCAGGGGTGAGACCCAGTACTTC.

CDR3 residues: CASSLREVTEAFF. The CDR3, as DNA: TGTGCCAGCAGCTTGAGGGAGGTCACTGAAGCTTTCTTT. The V gene is TRBV7-9, the J gene TRBJ1-1; D unclear. V was shortened by 3 bases and J by 4 bases, with 9 bases between the two germline ends. This CDR3 spans 13 amino acids. CDR1 is SEHNR and CDR2 is FQNEAQ in the germline V gene (reference sequence).

The chain links TRBV30 to TRBJ1-2, with 12 nucleotides matching TRBD1. From germline, CDR1 is GTSNPN and CDR2 SVGIG (reference sequence). V lost 2 bases to trimming and J lost 6 bases; unmatched junction nucleotides: 16. The CDR3 extends over 18 amino acids. The CDR3 DNA reads as TGTGCCTGGAGTACTAGGTGGGGGCCGGGACAGGGGGCGCATGGCTACACCTTC. It translates to CAWSTRWGPGQGAHGYTF.

The rearrangement uses TRBV28 and TRBJ1-2; D gene ambiguous. This CDR3 has 11 amino acids. Germline CDR1 is MDHEN and CDR2 is SYDVKM. Trimming took off 3 bases at V and 7 bases at J, with 6 bases between the two ends. CDR3 in amino acids: CASSFQIGYTF. For the CDR3, the DNA is TGTGCCAGCAGTTTTCAGATTGGCTACACCTTC.

This chain connects TRBV27 to TRBJ2-7, with D tentatively TRBD2 (7 bases). This CDR3 contains 13 residues. CDR1 and CDR2 (germline): MNHEY, SMNVEV (reference sequence). V dropped 3 bases and J dropped 7 bases, with 13 bases sitting between them. The DNA for the CDR3 is TGTGCCAGCAGTTTTGAAGGGGGGGGTGAGCAGTACTTC. Residues: CASSFEGGGEQYF.